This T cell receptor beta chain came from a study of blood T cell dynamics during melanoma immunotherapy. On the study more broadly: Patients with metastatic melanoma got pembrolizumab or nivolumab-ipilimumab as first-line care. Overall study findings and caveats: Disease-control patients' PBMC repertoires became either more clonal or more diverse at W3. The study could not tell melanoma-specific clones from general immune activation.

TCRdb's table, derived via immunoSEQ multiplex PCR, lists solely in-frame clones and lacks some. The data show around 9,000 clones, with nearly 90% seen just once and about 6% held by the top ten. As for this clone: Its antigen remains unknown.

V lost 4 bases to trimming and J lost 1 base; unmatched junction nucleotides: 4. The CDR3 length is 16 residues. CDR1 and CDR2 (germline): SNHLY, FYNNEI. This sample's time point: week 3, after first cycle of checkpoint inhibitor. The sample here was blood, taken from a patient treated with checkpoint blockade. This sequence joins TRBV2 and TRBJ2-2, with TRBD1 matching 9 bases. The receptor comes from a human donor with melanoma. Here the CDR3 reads CASSVQGAKNTGELFF. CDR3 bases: TGTGCCAGCAGTGTACAGGGGGCAAAGAACACCGGGGAGCTGTTTTTT.